The 25 T cell receptor beta chains below were found in one sample sequenced in a study of beta chain features in type 1 diabetes. TCRB transcripts that were expressed got sequenced, as all of the isolated RNA had been reverse transcribed. The table came from immunoSEQ multiplex PCR; TCRdb's copy has only in-frame clones and leaves some out. This sample carries under 150,000 clones, 6.9% of them seen once, and the ten largest clones take about 1.4%. The sequenced sample consisted of central memory CD4+ T cells from blood. The receptors originated from a woman aged 25 to 45 in good health.

The rearrangement links TRBV6-6 to TRBJ2-7; D is ambiguous. This CDR3 contains 15 residues. Trimming removed 3 bases from V and 0 bases from J, with 12 bases in between. From germline, CDR1 is MNHNY and CDR2 SVGAGI (reference sequence). The CDR3 nucleotides read TGTGCCAGCAGTTATAATCCCAGGATCTCCTACGAGCAGTACTTC. Translated, it gives CASSYNPRISYEQYF.

The sample holds a few counts of this clone. The chain combines TRBV5-1 with TRBJ1-4; 8 bases match TRBD1. J was trimmed by 8 bases and V by 2 bases; bases with no gene match: 8. Germline assignment: CDR1 SGHRS and CDR2 YFSETQ. The CDR3 has 15 residues. The CDR3: CASSLTGGVGEKLFF. In nucleotides, the CDR3 is TGCGCCAGCAGCTTAACAGGGGGAGTTGGAGAAAAACTGTTTTTT.

This clone was counted a few times. The J gene is TRBJ2-1, the V gene TRBV6-6; D is possibly TRBD2 (6 bases). The germline gives CDR1 MNHNY, CDR2 SVGAGI (reference sequence). This CDR3 spans 14 amino acids. Deletions cut 2 bases from V and 5 bases from J, with 10 bases between. The chain's CDR3 is CASSYGEVHNEQFF. CDR3 DNA: TGTGCCAGCAGTTACGGGGAGGTTCACAATGAGCAGTTCTTC.

The chain carries TRBV28 and TRBJ2-5; D might be TRBD2 (7 bases). The CDR3 has 14 amino acids. Trimming shortened V by 6 bases and J by 5 bases, and 16 bases separated the two germline ends. Germline lookup yields CDR1 MDHEN and CDR2 SYDVKM. This CDR3 reads CASSLRGGMETQYF. The CDR3 region has the DNA TGTGCCAGCAGCCTCAGGGGAGGGATGGAGACCCAGTACTTC. The full variable domain, with the rest looked up from reference TRBV28 and TRBJ2-5, is DVKVTQSSRYLVKRTGEKVFLECVQDMDHENMFWYRQDPGLGLRLIYFSYDVKMKEKGDIPEGYSVSREKKERFSLILESASTNQTSMYLCASSLRGGMETQYFGPGTRLLVL.

V usage is TRBV6-1 and J usage is TRBJ2-1; D possibly corresponds to TRBD2 (5 bases). V was shortened by 3 bases and J by 10 bases, with 16 bases between the two germline ends. Germline lookup yields CDR1 MNHNS and CDR2 SASEGT. The CDR3 totals 14 residues. The CDR3 loop is CASSETSQPGEQFF. The CDR3, as DNA: TGTGCCAGCAGTGAGACGTCCCAGCCGGGAGAGCAGTTCTTC.

This clone came up a few times. This sequence joins TRBV27 and TRBJ2-2; D is possibly TRBD1 (6 bases). Looked up from germline, CDR1 is MNHEY and CDR2 is SMNVEV (reference sequence). This CDR3 region has 15 residues. Trimming took 4 bases from V and 7 from J, leaving 16 bases between them. In DNA form, the CDR3 reads TGTGCCAGCAGTTCCCTTTGGGGGCAAAGCGGGGAGCTGTTTTTT. Residues: CASSSLWGQSGELFF.

This clone was seen a handful of times. This sequence joins TRBV11-2 and TRBJ2-2; 8 nucleotides match TRBD1. Germline CDR1 and CDR2: SGHAT and FQNNGV. The CDR3 runs to 16 residues. The junction had 6 bases not matched to a gene; V was cut back by 5 bases and J by 1 base. The CDR3 nucleotides are TGTGCCAGCAGCCCCATCGGACAGGGGAACACCGGGGAGCTGTTTTTT. Amino acids: CASSPIGQGNTGELFF.

The chain carries TRBV28 and TRBJ2-1; TRBD2 aligns across 7 bases. After removal of 8 bases from V and 9 bases from J, the junction contained 22 bases not matched to a gene. Germline V gives CDR1 MDHEN, CDR2 SYDVKM. The CDR3 sequence is 17 residues long. CDR3 coding DNA: TGTGCCAGCCGCGATAGCGGGCCCTCCCGCGATGGTGGTGAGCAGTTCTTC. It specifies CASRDSGPSRDGGEQFF.

The rearrangement uses TRBV5-1 and TRBJ2-3; TRBD2 is a possible D gene (6 bases). In germline, CDR1 is SGHRS, CDR2 YFSETQ. Trimming shortened V by 1 base and J by 4 bases, and 13 bases separated the two germline ends. This CDR3 region has 15 residues. The CDR3 DNA reads TGCGCCAGCAGCTTGTCCGGGGGAAGGGCAGATACGCAGTATTTT. Residues: CASSLSGGRADTQYF.

This clone has just a few counts. The chain carries TRBV4-1 and TRBJ2-6, with no clear D. The CDR3 sequence is 18 residues long. The germline V and J ends were trimmed by 0 bases and 0 bases, with 12 bases remaining between them. Germline V gives CDR1 MGHRA, CDR2 YSYEKL. CDR3: CASSQEGWAPSGANVLTF. In nucleotides, the CDR3 is TGCGCCAGCAGCCAAGAAGGTTGGGCCCCCTCTGGGGCCAACGTCCTGACTTTC.

The V gene is TRBV18, the J gene TRBJ1-2; a possible D gene is TRBD1 (6 bases). The V gene's germline CDR1 is KGHSH and CDR2 LQKENI. The ends were cut back, 3 bases at V and 5 bases at J, with 19 bases in the middle. The length of the CDR3 is 16 residues. CDR3 residues: CASSPALRTAAYGYTF. The CDR3 nucleotides read TGTGCCAGCTCACCCGCGCTTAGGACAGCCGCTTATGGCTACACCTTC.

This clone has ten or more counts. The gene calls are TRBV18 and TRBJ2-1; 8 nucleotides line up with TRBD1. CDR3 length: 16 amino acids. The ends lost 4 bases at V and 7 bases at J; junction bases unmatched: 12. The germline V gene has CDR1 KGHSH and CDR2 LQKENI. This CDR3 is CASSLGTGTLGNEQFF. Here the CDR3 DNA reads TGTGCCAGCTCACTAGGGACAGGCACTCTGGGGAATGAGCAGTTCTTC.

V is TRBV21-1 and J is TRBJ2-3; the table's D call, TRBD1, has no DNA check behind it. TRBV21-1 is described as a pseudogene. This CDR3 comprises 15 residues. CDR3 region: CASSQQGIETDTQYF. DNA of the CDR3: TGTGCCAGCAGCCAACAGGGGATTGAGACAGATACGCAGTATTTT.

This clone was found a few times. This chain connects TRBV29-1 to TRBJ2-7, with 10 bases identical to TRBD1. V lost 3 bases, J lost 4 bases, and 0 bases stayed unmatched. This CDR3 is built from 12 residues. From germline, CDR1 is SQVTM and CDR2 ANQGSEA. CDR3 nucleotides: TGCAGCGTTGAGGACAGGGGGTACGAGCAGTACTTC. Residues: CSVEDRGYEQYF.

This chain uses TRBV5-5 with TRBJ2-7; perhaps TRBD1 as D (5 bases). The CDR3 length is 14 residues. Germline loops: CDR1 SGHKS, CDR2 YYEKEE (reference sequence). V was clipped by 4 bases and J by 5 bases, with 16 bases between them. The CDR3: CASSGTGSWNEQYF. The CDR3 coding sequence is TGTGCCAGCAGCGGTACAGGTTCCTGGAACGAGCAGTACTTC.

This clone was seen many times. Other DNA sequences within the sample encode an identical CDR3. The chain has TRBV6-5 and TRBJ2-5; D remains ambiguous. Germline V lookup: CDR1 MNHEY, CDR2 SVGAGI. V was pared by 6 bases and J by 1 base, with 3 bases between. The CDR3 is 11 residues long. The CDR3 DNA reads TGTGCCAGCAGCCGCCAAGAGACCCAGTACTTC. Its translation is CASSRQETQYF.

The gene calls are TRBV9 and TRBJ1-4; the match to TRBD1 covers 9 bases. This CDR3 comprises 16 residues. The J segment lost 0 bases and the V segment lost 4 bases, leaving 4 bases of the junction unmatched. Germline CDR1 SGDLS, CDR2 YYNGEE. CDR3 in amino acids: CASSPTGGPTNEKLFF. DNA of the CDR3: TGTGCCAGCAGCCCGACAGGGGGTCCAACTAATGAAAAACTGTTTTTT. Full variable domain (missing parts from reference TRBV9 and TRBJ1-4): DSGVTQTPKHLITATGQRVTLRCSPRSGDLSVYWYQQSLDQGLQFLIQYYNGEERAKGNILERFSAQQFPDLHSELNLSSLELGDSALYFCASSPTGGPTNEKLFFGSGTQLSVL.

This clone was found a few times. This sequence joins TRBV4-3 and TRBJ1-4; a weak D match, TRBD1 (5 bases). Germline CDR1 LGHNA, CDR2 YSLEER. V lost 0 bases and J 7 bases, leaving 21 bases between the germline ends. This CDR3 region has 18 residues. In DNA form, the CDR3 reads TGCGCCAGCAGCCAAGATCTCTTGGGGCGGGGTACGTTTGAAAAACTGTTTTTT. This translates into CASSQDLLGRGTFEKLFF.

V usage is TRBV19 and J usage is TRBJ2-7; the match to TRBD1 covers 7 bases. With V trimmed by 3 bases and J by 3 bases, 5 bases remained unmatched. The length of the CDR3 is 14 residues. Germline V gives CDR1 LNHDA, CDR2 SQIVND (reference sequence). The CDR3 region is CASSIATGNYEQYF. In DNA form, the CDR3 reads TGTGCCAGTAGTATCGCGACAGGGAACTACGAGCAGTACTTC. Using reference TRBV19 and TRBJ2-7 for the parts outside the CDR3, the full variable domain is DGGITQSPKYLFRKEGQNVTLSCEQNLNHDAMYWYRQDPGQGLRLIYYSQIVNDFQKGDIAEGYSVSREKKESFPLTVTSAQKNPTAFYLCASSIATGNYEQYFGPGTRLTVT.

This clone was seen more than once but under ten times. The CDR3 region is CSARGPYEQYF. The CDR3 DNA is TGCAGTGCTAGGGGGCCTTACGAGCAGTACTTC. The rearrangement joins TRBV29-1 to TRBJ2-7; 7 bases agree with TRBD1. Germline loops: CDR1 SQVTM, CDR2 ANQGSEA. The CDR3 consists of 11 residues.

This clone was observed a few times. The chain links TRBV5-1 to TRBJ2-7; 12 bases align to TRBD1. The CDR3 runs to 15 residues. The germline CDR1 and CDR2 sequences are SGHRS and YFSETQ. The junction had 5 bases not matched to a gene; V was cut back by 0 bases and J by 7 bases. The CDR3 DNA is TGCGCCAGCAGCTTGGGGGACAGGGGGCTAGAGGAGCAGTACTTC. Residues: CASSLGDRGLEEQYF.

This clone was seen at least ten times. The V call is TRBV7-9, the J call TRBJ1-1; no clear D gene. This CDR3 is 14 amino acids long. The V and J ends lost 5 bases and 0 bases respectively, with 10 bases between them. The V gene's germline CDR1 is SEHNR and CDR2 FQNEAQ (reference sequence). CDR3 in DNA: TGTGCCAGCAGCCCCTATTCCGTGAACACTGAAGCTTTCTTT. Translating gives CASSPYSVNTEAFF.

The chain recombines TRBV5-1 with TRBJ1-1; D is unresolved. V lost 4 bases and J 5 bases, leaving 18 bases between the germline ends. CDR1 and CDR2 from the germline V gene are SGHRS and YFSETQ. CDR3 size: 15 residues. Here the CDR3 reads CASSPGSQTWTEAFF. In DNA, the CDR3 is TGCGCCAGCAGCCCGGGGTCCCAGACGTGGACTGAAGCTTTCTTT.

This clone came up a few times. The rearrangement joins TRBV5-1 to TRBJ1-5; D might be TRBD1 (5 bases). The V end lost 3 bases, the J end lost 5 bases, and 12 bases lay between the germline ends. CDR3 length: 14 residues. CDR1 is SGHRS, CDR2 YFSETQ, per germline. CDR3 sequence reads: CASSSFSGDQPQHF. In DNA, the CDR3 is TGCGCCAGCAGCTCTTTCTCGGGGGATCAGCCCCAGCATTTT.

This clone was recorded a few times. The chain recombines TRBV5-1 with TRBJ2-5; 10 bases agree with TRBD1. V was clipped by 0 bases and J by 5 bases; unmatched bases: 7. CDR1 SGHRS and CDR2 YFSETQ come from the germline V gene. This CDR3 is 16 amino acids long. CDR3 sequence: CASSLGATGGRETQYF. In DNA, the CDR3 is TGCGCCAGCAGCTTGGGTGCGACAGGGGGCCGGGAGACCCAGTACTTC.